The source of this TCR beta chain is a study of identical twins. Each CDR3 protein gets one entry after TCRdb re-called the 5' RACE reads with MiXCR. The data hold 500,000 to 650,000 distinct CDR3 sequences, with roughly 7.1% observed a single time. This CDR3 spans 18 amino acids. V shed 0 bases and J 8 bases; nucleotides not matched to a gene: 14. Per the germline V gene, CDR1 is LGHDT and CDR2 is YNNKEL (reference sequence). This same sample was also taken into another study, of yellow fever vaccine responses in identical twins.

The chain has TRBV3-1 and TRBJ2-1; 9 positions agree with TRBD2. Sequenced sample: PBMCs. This TCR was recovered from a woman between 18 and 30 years old in good health. The CDR3 region is CASSQEGAGGYKFDEQFF. CDR3 bases: TGTGCCAGCAGCCAAGAAGGGGCGGGAGGGTATAAGTTCGATGAGCAGTTCTTC.